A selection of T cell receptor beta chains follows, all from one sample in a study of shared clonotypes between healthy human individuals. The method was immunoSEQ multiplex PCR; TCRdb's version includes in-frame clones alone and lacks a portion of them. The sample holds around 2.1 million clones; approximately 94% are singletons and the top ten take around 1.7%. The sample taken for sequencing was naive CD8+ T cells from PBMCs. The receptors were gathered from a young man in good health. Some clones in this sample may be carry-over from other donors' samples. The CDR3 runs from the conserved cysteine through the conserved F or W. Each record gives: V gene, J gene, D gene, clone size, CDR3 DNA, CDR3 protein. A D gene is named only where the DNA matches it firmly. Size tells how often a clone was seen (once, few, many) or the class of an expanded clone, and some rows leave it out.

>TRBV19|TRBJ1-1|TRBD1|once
TGTGCCAGTAGTTGGGACAGGGCCACTACAAACACTGAAGCTTTCTTT
CASSWDRATTNTEAFF
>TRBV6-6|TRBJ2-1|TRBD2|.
TGTGCCAGCAGGGCCGGGACTAGCGCCCATGAGCAGTTCTTC
CASRAGTSAHEQFF
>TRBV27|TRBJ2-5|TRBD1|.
TGTGCCAGCAGTTCCCTAAGGACAGGGCTACAAGAGACCCAGTACTTC
CASSSLRTGLQETQYF
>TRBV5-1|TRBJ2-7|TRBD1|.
TGCGCCAGCAGCGCATACCGGGACAGGGTGGACGAGCAGTACTTC
CASSAYRDRVDEQYF
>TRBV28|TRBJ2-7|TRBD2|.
TGTGCCAGCAGTCTCTCGGGACTAGCGGGAGCCGAGCAGTACTTC
CASSLSGLAGAEQYF
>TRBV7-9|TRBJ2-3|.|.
TGTGCCAGCAGCTTCTTAGCAGATACGCAGTATTTT
CASSFLADTQYF
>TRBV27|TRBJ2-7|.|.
TGTGCCAGCAGTTTATTAGGTCTGAACTACGAGCAGTACTTC
CASSLLGLNYEQYF
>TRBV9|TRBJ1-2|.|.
TGTGCCAGCAGCGTAAGTTGGCATTTTAACTATGGCTACACCTTC
CASSVSWHFNYGYTF
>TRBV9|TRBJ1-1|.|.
TGTGCCAGCAGCGTAGCCCAGGGTGAAGCTTTCTTT
CASSVAQGEAFF
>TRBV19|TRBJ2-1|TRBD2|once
TGTGCCAGTAGTATCGGGACTACCTACAATGAGCAGTTCTTC
CASSIGTTYNEQFF
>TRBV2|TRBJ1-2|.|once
TGTGCCAGCAGCAACTATCGGACAGCACAATACTATGGCTACACCTTC
CASSNYRTAQYYGYTF
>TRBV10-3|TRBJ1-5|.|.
TGTGCCACCCAAGGGTCGAACAATCAGCCCCAGCATTTT
CATQGSNNQPQHF
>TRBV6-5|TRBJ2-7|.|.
TGTGCCAGCAGTTATGCTAGCTCGTCCTACGAGCAGTACTTC
CASSYASSSYEQYF
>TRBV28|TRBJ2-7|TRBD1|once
TGTGCCAGCCGGGGGACAGGTGGCAACGAGCAGTACTTC
CASRGTGGNEQYF
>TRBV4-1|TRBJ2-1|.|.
TGCGCCAGCAGCCGCGGACTTTCGACTAGCTCCTACAATGAGCAGTTCTTC
CASSRGLSTSSYNEQFF
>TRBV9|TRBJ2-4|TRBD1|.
TGTGCCAGCAGCGACGGACAGGGGGCCAACATTCAGTACTTC
CASSDGQGANIQYF
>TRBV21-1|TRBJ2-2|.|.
TGTGCCGCCCCGTCCGGGACTAGCGGGAGGAACACCGGGGAGCTGTTTTTT
CAAPSGTSGRNTGELFF
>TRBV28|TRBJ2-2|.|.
TGTGCCAGCAGTCCCGGGACGCAGGGGACGTGGGCCGGGGAGCTGTTTTTT
CASSPGTQGTWAGELFF
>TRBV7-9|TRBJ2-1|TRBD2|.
TGTGCCAGCAGCCGAGCGGGAGGGCCGGCCAATGAGCAGTTCTTC
CASSRAGGPANEQFF
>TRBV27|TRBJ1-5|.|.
TGTGCCAGCAGTCTGGGGCGGGGCAATCAGCCCCAGCATTTT
CASSLGRGNQPQHF
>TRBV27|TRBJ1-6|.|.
TGTGCCAGCAGTCTCCAGGGAACTTGGTCACCCCTCCACTTT
CASSLQGTWSPLHF
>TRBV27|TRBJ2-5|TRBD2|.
TGTGCCAGCAGTCCAGGGACTAGCGGGAGAGGAGAGACCCAGTACTTC
CASSPGTSGRGETQYF
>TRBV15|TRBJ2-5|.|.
TGTGCCACCAGCAGAGAGGCCCAAGAGACCCAGTACTTC
CATSREAQETQYF
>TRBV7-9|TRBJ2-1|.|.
TGTGCCAGCAGCTTAATACGGGATGAGCAGTTCTTC
CASSLIRDEQFF
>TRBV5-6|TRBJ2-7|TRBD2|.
TGTGCCAGCAGCTTCGGGACTAGCGTTTACGGTTTCTCCTACGAGCAGTACTTC
CASSFGTSVYGFSYEQYF
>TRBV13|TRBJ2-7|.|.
TGTGCCAGCAGCTCGGGACCGAAAATCTACGAGCAGTACTTC
CASSSGPKIYEQYF
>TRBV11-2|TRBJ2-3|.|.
TGTGCCAGCAGCTGGGGAACTGGGGATACGCAGTATTTT
CASSWGTGDTQYF
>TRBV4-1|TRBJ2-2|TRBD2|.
TGCGCCAGCAGCCCAGTCATCCCGGGACTAAGAATGAACACCGGGGAGCTGTTTTTT
CASSPVIPGLRMNTGELFF
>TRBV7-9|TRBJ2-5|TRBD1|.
TGTGCCAGCAACGACAGGGGTTGGTCAGAGACCCAGTACTTC
CASNDRGWSETQYF
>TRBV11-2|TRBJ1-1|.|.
TGTGCCAGCAGCTTAGGAGCCTGGGGGAACACTGAAGCTTTCTTT
CASSLGAWGNTEAFF
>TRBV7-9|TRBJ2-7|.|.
TGTGCCAGCAGCCAAACCCGGGACAACCACGAGCAGTACTTC
CASSQTRDNHEQYF
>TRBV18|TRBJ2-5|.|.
TGTGCCAGCTCACCACAGAGACATAGCGAGACCCAGTACTTC
CASSPQRHSETQYF
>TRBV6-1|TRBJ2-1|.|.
TGTGCCAGCAGTGAGCTGGTCGGTGAGCAGTTCTTC
CASSELVGEQFF
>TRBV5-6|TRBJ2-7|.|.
TGTGCCAGCAGCTTGGCGGGTTCTATAACCTACGAGCAGTACTTC
CASSLAGSITYEQYF
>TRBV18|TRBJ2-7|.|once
TGTGCCAGCTCACCGCCAGGAGCCTCCTACGAGCAGTACTTC
CASSPPGASYEQYF
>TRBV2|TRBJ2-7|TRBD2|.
TGTGCCAGCAGTGAAGGCAGACTAGCGGGAAAATCCTACGAGCAGTACTTC
CASSEGRLAGKSYEQYF
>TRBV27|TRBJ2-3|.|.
TGTGCCAGCCTCAAGATCGGCACAGATACGCAGTATTTT
CASLKIGTDTQYF
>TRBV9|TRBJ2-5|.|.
TGTGCCAGCAGCCCACAGACTACTTACCAAGAGACCCAGTACTTC
CASSPQTTYQETQYF
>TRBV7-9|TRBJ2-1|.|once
TGTGCCAGCAGCGTCGGGACCCGGAGGGGGCAGTTCTTC
CASSVGTRRGQFF
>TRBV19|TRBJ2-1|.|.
TGTGCCAGTAGTCCATCGGACAATGAGCAGTTCTTC
CASSPSDNEQFF
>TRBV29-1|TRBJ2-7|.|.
TGCAGCGCCCTGTGGTCCTACGAGCAGTACTTC
CSALWSYEQYF
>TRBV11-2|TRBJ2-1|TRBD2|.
TGTGCCAGCAGCTTAGCCCTAGAGCTAGCGGGTTACAATGAGCAGTTCTTC
CASSLALELAGYNEQFF
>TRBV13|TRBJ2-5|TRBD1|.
TGTGCCAGCAGTCGAGGGGACAGGGAACAAGAGACCCAGTACTTC
CASSRGDREQETQYF
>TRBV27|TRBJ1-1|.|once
TGTGCCAGTTCACCTATACGGAACACTGAAGCTTTCTTT
CASSPIRNTEAFF
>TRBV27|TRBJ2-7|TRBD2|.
TGTGCCAGCAGCTTCCTTATGGGTAGCGGGGCAGGGGACTTTGACGAGCAGTACTTC
CASSFLMGSGAGDFDEQYF
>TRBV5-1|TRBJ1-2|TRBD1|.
TGCGCCAGCAGCTTGACAGGGGCTGGCTACACCTTC
CASSLTGAGYTF
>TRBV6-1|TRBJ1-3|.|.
TGTGCCAGCAGTGAAGTAGGGCCGCTAAACACCATATATTTT
CASSEVGPLNTIYF
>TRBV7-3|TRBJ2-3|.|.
TGTGCCAGCAGCTTAACGGGCGGGGAGCGGGATACGCAGTATTTT
CASSLTGGERDTQYF
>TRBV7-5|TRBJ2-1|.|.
TGTGTCAGAAGCTCTTTCTCCGGACACGGGATTAATGAGCAGTTCTTC
CVRSSFSGHGINEQFF
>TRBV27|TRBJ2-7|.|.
TGTGCCAGCAGTCCGAATGTGGCAGGGGACTACGAGCAGTACTTC
CASSPNVAGDYEQYF